Listed below are T cell receptor beta chains from one sample, sequenced in a study of shared clonotypes between healthy human individuals. The repertoire was sequenced with immunoSEQ multiplex PCR; TCRdb's copy has only in-frame clones and lacks some. The sample contains around 240,000 clones, just over 65% of which appear only once. The specimen was memory CD4+ T cells sorted from blood. The receptors were sampled from a man between 25 and 39 years old in good health. CDR3s include the opening cysteine and the closing phenylalanine or tryptophan. D genes are given only for firm matches. Some rows have no size entry. The others give once, few or many, or a class for an expanded clone.

. TRBJ2-7 . TRBV9 TGTGCCAGCAGCGCAGATGCGGAGCAGTACTTC CASSADAEQYF
. TRBJ2-1 . TRBV9 TGTGCCAGCAGCGTAGGGACGGATAGCTCCTACAATGAGCAGTTCTTC CASSVGTDSSYNEQFF
. TRBJ2-7 TRBD2 TRBV6-1 TGTGCCAGCAACCGGCTAGCGGGATACGAGCAGTACTTC CASNRLAGYEQYF
. TRBJ1-1 . TRBV21-1 TGTGCCAGCAGTCACACGGAACAGTTGGATGATGGCACTGAAGCTTTCTTT CASSHTEQLDDGTEAFF
. TRBJ2-1 . TRBV6-1 TGTGCCAGCAGTGTGTGGGGAAGCTCCTACAATGAGCAGTTCTTC CASSVWGSSYNEQFF
. TRBJ1-3 TRBD1 TRBV30 TGTGCCTGGAGGGGGACAGGGGCTGGAAACACCATATATTTT CAWRGTGAGNTIYF
once TRBJ1-4 . TRBV7-9 TGTGCCAGCAGCCCCCTCGGAGCAACTAATGAAAAACTGTTTTTT CASSPLGATNEKLFF
. TRBJ2-7 TRBD2 TRBV4-3 TGCGCCAGCAGCCAGGGCCGGGGGGCCTACGAGCAGTACTTC CASSQGRGAYEQYF
few TRBJ1-2 . TRBV5-6 TGTGCCAGCAGCTTGACGGCTTCCAATGGATATGGCTACACCTTC CASSLTASNGYGYTF
. TRBJ2-2 TRBD1 TRBV5-4 TGTGCCAGCAGCTTGGCCGGTCAGGGGGCCGTCACCGGGGAGCTGTTTTTT CASSLAGQGAVTGELFF
. TRBJ1-4 . TRBV5-1 TGCGCCAGCAGAACGGACAGACAGAATGAAAAACTGTTTTTT CASRTDRQNEKLFF
. TRBJ2-7 . TRBV19 TGTGCCAGTATGGGTTACCCATACGAGCAGTACTTC CASMGYPYEQYF
. TRBJ1-2 . TRBV28 TGTGCCAGCAGTTTATCCCTCGGGGGAGGAGGCTACACCTTC CASSLSLGGGGYTF
. TRBJ1-2 . TRBV19 TGTGCCAGTAGTACCGTTCTCAACTATGGCTACACCTTC CASSTVLNYGYTF
. TRBJ2-2 TRBD2 TRBV7-2 TGTGCCAGCAGCTCGGGACTAGCGAACACCGGGGAGCTGTTTTTT CASSSGLANTGELFF
many TRBJ2-1 TRBD2 TRBV28 TGTGCCAGCAGTCCTTCCAGAGGGGGCACTAGCGGGAGGGCTGGGGATGAGCAGTTCTTC CASSPSRGGTSGRAGDEQFF
few TRBJ1-1 . TRBV15 TGTGCCACCAGCAGAGATTATTCTGAAGCTTTCTTT CATSRDYSEAFF
many TRBJ2-1 . TRBV7-3 TGTGCCAGCAGCTTAACCCCGGCAGGGTCCATCGATGGTGAGCAGTTCTTC CASSLTPAGSIDGEQFF
. TRBJ1-3 . TRBV19 TGTGCCAGTAGTATCGTTTTGAGCTCTGGAAACACCATATATTTT CASSIVLSSGNTIYF
few TRBJ2-7 . TRBV4-3 TGCGCCAGCAGCCACGGACTACACTACGAGCAGTACTTC CASSHGLHYEQYF
few TRBJ2-7 . TRBV28 TGTGCCAGCAGCGCAGCTCCTACCTACGAGCAGTACTTC CASSAAPTYEQYF
few TRBJ1-2 TRBD1 TRBV30 TGTGCCTGGAAAAAGCAGGGGGCGGGTGGCTACACCTTC CAWKKQGAGGYTF
. TRBJ2-5 . TRBV18 TGTGCCAGCTCACGGCCGCAAGAGACCCAGTACTTC CASSRPQETQYF